The 24 T cell receptor beta chains given below trace back to one sample, sequenced in a study of beta chain features in type 1 diabetes. The sequenced template was cDNA made from the entire isolated RNA. Only in-frame clones appear in the TCRdb table, and some are missing; sequencing was by immunoSEQ multiplex PCR. The sample records 200,000 to 250,000 clones, approximately 11% being singletons. Source material: central memory CD4+ T cells from blood. Receptor source: a man aged 18 to 30 in good health.

This chain links TRBV6-5 with TRBJ2-1; 9 bases are shared with TRBD2. Germline V gene lookup returns CDR1 MNHEY and CDR2 SVGAGI. V dropped 6 bases and J dropped 15; count of bases not matched to a gene: 9. This CDR3 is 12 amino acids long. CDR3 coding DNA: TGTGCCAGCAGGGGACTAGCTGGGAGAGCGTTCTTC. Translating gives CASRGLAGRAFF.

The table lists this clone with a few counts. The V call is TRBV4-1, the J call TRBJ2-3, with no clear D. Trimming took 1 base from V and 4 from J, leaving 15 bases between them. This CDR3 is 16 amino acids long. Germline V lookup: CDR1 MGHRA, CDR2 YSYEKL. Written as DNA, the CDR3 is TGCGCCAGCAGCCAAGTGTGGCAGCAAGTGGCAGATACGCAGTATTTT. It is translated as CASSQVWQQVADTQYF.

DNA for the CDR3: TGTGCCAGCAGCCACCGGACTAGCGGAAGCTCCTACAATGAGCAGTTCTTC. Protein sequence: CASSHRTSGSSYNEQFF. The rearrangement links TRBV14 to TRBJ2-1, with 10 nucleotides matching TRBD2. V lost 3 bases and J lost 0; bases outside the gene matches: 5. The CDR3 contains 17 residues. Germline V gives CDR1 SGHDN, CDR2 FVKESK.

The gene calls are TRBV14 and TRBJ2-2, with TRBD1 identical over 7 bases. V was clipped by 3 bases and J by 5 bases; unmatched bases: 18. Germline V gene sequence: CDR1 SGHDN, CDR2 FVKESK. The CDR3 has 19 residues. The CDR3 bases are TGTGCCAGCAGCCATCTACCCGGGACAGCTAGGGGTGTAACCGGGGAGCTGTTTTTT. Its translation is CASSHLPGTARGVTGELFF.

This clone was seen only a few times. The V gene is TRBV29-1, the J gene TRBJ1-1, with TRBD1 as a possible D gene (5 bases). Germline values: CDR1 SQVTM, CDR2 ANQGSEA. This CDR3 is built from 11 residues. The germline V and J ends were trimmed by 5 bases and 11 bases, with 15 bases remaining between them. The CDR3 protein is CSVSGGGAAFF. CDR3 coding DNA: TGCAGCGTTTCTGGCGGTGGGGCGGCTTTCTTT.

Of note for this clone: The sample contains more than one DNA sequence encoding this CDR3. The rearrangement joins TRBV9 to TRBJ2-3; the D is unclear. CDR1 SGDLS and CDR2 YYNGEE come from the germline V gene. The CDR3 is 15 amino acids. Trimming stripped 0 bases from V and 0 bases from J, with 8 bases between. The CDR3 DNA reads as TGTGCCAGCAGCGTAGCTCCCCGTAGCACAGATACGCAGTATTTT. Protein sequence: CASSVAPRSTDTQYF. Variable domain in full (rest from reference TRBV9 and TRBJ2-3): DSGVTQTPKHLITATGQRVTLRCSPRSGDLSVYWYQQSLDQGLQFLIQYYNGEERAKGNILERFSAQQFPDLHSELNLSSLELGDSALYFCASSVAPRSTDTQYFGPGTRLTVL.

This clone has ten or more counts. The chain carries TRBV7-2 and TRBJ2-5; D is tentatively TRBD1 or TRBD2 (5 bases each). Looked up from germline, CDR1 is SGHTA and CDR2 is FQGNSA. The length of the CDR3 is 14 residues. Trimming stripped 2 bases from V and 7 bases from J, with 14 bases between. The CDR3 nucleotides are TGTGCCAGCAGCTTACAGGCTAGCACAGGGACCCAGTACTTC. This gives the protein CASSLQASTGTQYF.

This clone has only a few counts. This chain joins TRBV7-3 and TRBJ2-1, with D perhaps being TRBD1 or TRBD2 (5 bases each). Per germline, CDR1 SGHTA and CDR2 FQGTGA. The CDR3 has 13 residues. The V gene lost 5 bases and the J gene lost 10 bases, with 15 bases spanning the gap. This CDR3 is CASSVLGEREQFF. As DNA, the CDR3 is TGTGCCAGCAGCGTATTAGGGGAGAGGGAGCAGTTCTTC. Combining the CDR3 with reference TRBV7-3 and TRBJ2-1 gives the whole variable domain GAGVSQTPSNKVTEKGKYVELRCDPISGHTALYWYRQSLGQGPEFLIYFQGTGAADDSGLPNDRFFAVRPEGSVSTLKIQRTERGDSAVYLCASSVLGEREQFFGPGTRLTVL.

The rearrangement links TRBV5-1 to TRBJ2-5; TRBD1 agrees at 7 bases. The length of the CDR3 is 14 residues. V shed 6 bases and J 4 bases; nucleotides not matched to a gene: 9. The germline V gene encodes CDR1 SGHRS and CDR2 YFSETQ. CDR3 sequence: CASTRQGNGETQYF. For the CDR3, the DNA is TGCGCCAGCACCAGACAGGGCAATGGAGAGACCCAGTACTTC.

Only a few counts were recorded for this clone. The chain has TRBV7-9 and TRBJ1-1, with a tentative D call TRBD1 (5 bases). CDR1 and CDR2 (germline): SEHNR, FQNEAQ (reference sequence). V lost 1 base, J lost 4 bases, and 10 bases lay in between. This CDR3 is 14 amino acids long. CDR3 amino acids: CASSLGGKSTEAFF. The DNA of the CDR3 is TGTGCCAGCAGCTTAGGGGGCAAAAGCACTGAAGCTTTCTTT.

The gene calls are TRBV7-8 and TRBJ1-2, with D unclear. This CDR3 has 13 amino acids. Deletions cut 5 bases from V and 4 bases from J, with 11 bases between. Germline lookup yields CDR1 SGHVS and CDR2 FQNEAQ. CDR3 region: CASSPASGYGYTF. Here the CDR3 DNA reads TGTGCCAGCAGCCCCGCCTCGGGCTATGGCTACACCTTC. The whole variable domain, remainder taken from reference TRBV7-8 and TRBJ1-2, is GAGVSQSPRYKVAKRGQDVALRCDPISGHVSLFWYQQALGQGPEFLTYFQNEAQLDKSGLPSDRFFAERPEGSVSTLKIQRTQQEDSAVYLCASSPASGYGYTFGSGTRLTVV.

This clone was seen only a few times. The CDR3 spells CSVRTGDDTEAFF. In DNA form, the CDR3 reads TGCAGCGTGAGGACAGGGGACGACACTGAAGCTTTCTTT. The chain joins TRBV29-1 to TRBJ1-1, with 9 bases aligning to TRBD1. CDR3 length equals 13 residues. V was pared by 6 bases and J by 3 bases, with 5 bases of the junction left unmatched. CDR1 and CDR2 (germline): SQVTM, ANQGSEA.

V gene TRBV21-1 combines with J gene TRBJ2-6; the table's D call, TRBD2, was not checked against the DNA. TRBV21-1 is a pseudogene locus. The CDR3 contains 16 residues. The CDR3 loop is CASSKEEGAGANVLTF. Here the CDR3 DNA reads TGTGCCAGCAGCAAAGAGGAAGGAGCTGGGGCCAACGTCCTGACTTTC.

In regard to this clone: The same CDR3 is also encoded by other DNA sequences in this sample. The chain joins TRBV11-2 to TRBJ2-5, with 8 bases fitting TRBD1. Germline lookup yields CDR1 SGHAT and CDR2 FQNNGV. V dropped 3 bases and J dropped 4; count of bases not matched to a gene: 1. CDR3 length: 13 amino acids. The CDR3: CASSLQGAETQYF. In DNA, the CDR3 is TGTGCCAGCAGCTTGCAGGGGGCAGAGACCCAGTACTTC.

The chain combines TRBV11-1 with TRBJ2-2; D possibly corresponds to TRBD1 (6 bases). The V end lost 6 bases, the J end lost 5 bases, and 16 bases lay between the germline ends. This CDR3 region has 15 residues. Germline V gives CDR1 SGHAT, CDR2 FQDESV (reference sequence). The CDR3 DNA reads as TGTGCCAGCAGTACCGGGACACGGGGAACCGGGGAGCTGTTTTTT. Protein product: CASSTGTRGTGELFF. The complete variable domain, with remaining parts taken from reference TRBV11-1 and TRBJ2-2, reads EAEVAQSPRYKITEKSQAVAFWCDPISGHATLYWYRQILGQGPELLVQFQDESVVDDSQLPKDRFSAERLKGVDSTLKIQPAELGDSAMYLCASSTGTRGTGELFFGEGSRLTVL.

This clone was observed a few times. The J gene is TRBJ2-5, the V gene TRBV27; a possible D gene is TRBD1 (6 bases). Germline CDR1 reads MNHEY; CDR2 reads SMNVEV (reference sequence). The CDR3 runs 14 residues. With 8 bases removed from V and 3 bases from J, the gap between germline ends came to 16 bases. CDR3: CASGTWGREETQYF. The DNA of the CDR3 is TGTGCCAGCGGCACCTGGGGGCGGGAAGAGACCCAGTACTTC.

Concerning this clone: The conserved phenylalanine or tryptophan is not found at the CDR3 terminus, so this likely reflects a read error. V and J are TRBV29-1 and TRBJ2-7; D is possibly TRBD1 (6 bases). CDR3 size: 13 residues. The germline CDR1 and CDR2 sequences are SQVTM and ANQGSEA. V was trimmed by 4 bases and J by 7 bases, leaving 17 bases between them. The CDR3 coding sequence is TGCAGCGTTGGTCCACAGGGCATAGGGGAGCAGTACATC. As protein: CSVGPQGIGEQYI.

On this clone itself: A read error is likely here: a far larger clone is one base away. The gene calls are TRBV29-1 and TRBJ2-2; 12 bases align to TRBD2. The trim removed 7 bases at V and 7 bases at J, leaving 13 bases unmatched. The germline V gene encodes CDR1 SQVTM and CDR2 ANQGSEA. CDR3 length: 16 residues. CDR3 protein: CSGRPSGRARDGELFF. The CDR3 region has the DNA TGCAGCGGACGACCTAGCGGGAGGGCCCGTGACGGGGAGCTGTTTTTT.

V and J are TRBV7-9 and TRBJ2-3; 7 nucleotides align to TRBD2. From germline, CDR1 is SEHNR and CDR2 FQNEAQ (reference sequence). The CDR3 is 17 amino acids. Trimming cost V 3 bases and J 0 bases; bases outside gene matches: 9. This CDR3 reads CASSLIGGFPSTDTQYF. For the CDR3, the DNA is TGTGCCAGCAGCTTGATCGGGGGGTTCCCTAGCACAGATACGCAGTATTTT.

The CDR3 sequence: CASSIGGLALYNEQFF. DNA of the CDR3: TGTGCCAGTAGTATAGGGGGACTAGCTCTCTACAATGAGCAGTTCTTC. The chain uses TRBV19 and TRBJ2-1; 9 positions match TRBD2. Germline V CDR1 and CDR2: LNHDA, SQIVND (reference sequence). Trimming at V came to 1 base and at J to 3 bases, leaving 4 bases not matched to a gene. This CDR3 has 16 amino acids.

The chain combines TRBV7-8 with TRBJ2-7, with 13 bases aligning to TRBD2. There are 15 residues in the CDR3. With V trimmed by 0 bases and J by 4 bases, 0 bases remained unmatched. CDR1 and CDR2 (germline): SGHVS, FQNEAQ. In DNA form, the CDR3 reads TGTGCCAGCAGCTTAGCGGGACTAGCGGGATACGAGCAGTACTTC. This codes for CASSLAGLAGYEQYF.

The gene calls are TRBV6-5 and TRBJ2-1; no clear D gene. CDR1 MNHEY and CDR2 SVGAGI come from the germline V gene. The CDR3 contains 13 residues. Deletions cut 4 bases from V and 4 bases from J, with 8 bases between. The CDR3 is CASSSEGYNEQFF. In nucleotides, the CDR3 is TGTGCCAGCAGTTCTGAAGGATACAATGAGCAGTTCTTC.

V is TRBV2 and J is TRBJ2-5; TRBD2 matches at 9 bases. Unmatched junction bases numbered 12, after V lost 6 bases and J lost 4 bases. This CDR3 has 16 residues. Germline V gives CDR1 SNHLY, CDR2 FYNNEI. The CDR3, as DNA: TGTGCCAGCAGCCTTGAGGGACTAGCAATAGGAGAGACCCAGTACTTC. It codes for CASSLEGLAIGETQYF.

J is TRBJ2-7 and V is TRBV7-2; TRBD1 aligns across 9 bases. With 1 base clipped from V and 4 bases from J, the junction kept 5 bases outside the gene matches. This CDR3 is built from 15 residues. Germline V gene sequence: CDR1 SGHTA, CDR2 FQGNSA. The CDR3: CASSLDGTGFYEQYF. Written as DNA, the CDR3 is TGTGCCAGCAGCTTAGACGGGACAGGGTTTTACGAGCAGTACTTC.